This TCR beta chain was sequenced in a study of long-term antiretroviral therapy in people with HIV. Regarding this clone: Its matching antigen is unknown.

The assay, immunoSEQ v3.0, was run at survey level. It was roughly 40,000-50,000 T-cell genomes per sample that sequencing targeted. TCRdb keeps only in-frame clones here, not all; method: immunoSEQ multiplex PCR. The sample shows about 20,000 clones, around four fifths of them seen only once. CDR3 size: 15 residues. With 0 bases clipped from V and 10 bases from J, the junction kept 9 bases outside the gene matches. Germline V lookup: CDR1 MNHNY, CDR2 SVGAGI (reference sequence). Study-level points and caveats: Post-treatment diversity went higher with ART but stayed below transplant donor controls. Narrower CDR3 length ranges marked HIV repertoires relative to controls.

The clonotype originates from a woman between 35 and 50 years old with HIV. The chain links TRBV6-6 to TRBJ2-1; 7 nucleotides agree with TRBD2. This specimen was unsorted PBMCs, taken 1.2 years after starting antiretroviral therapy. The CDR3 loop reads CASSYSNGGRGEQFF. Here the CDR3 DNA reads TGTGCCAGCAGTTACTCGAACGGAGGGCGGGGGGAGCAGTTCTTC.